This T cell receptor (beta chain) emerged from a study of beta chain features in type 1 diabetes. This clone has a handful of counts. The target antigen is unknown. The junction had 8 bases not matched to a gene; V was cut back by 5 bases and J by 6 bases. Germline V gives CDR1 SGDLS, CDR2 YYNGEE. The CDR3 sequence is 15 residues long. General study results and limits: All four CD4+ subsets from Type 1 diabetes patients carried moderately but significantly shorter TCRB CDR3s.

Expressed TCRB transcripts were sequenced because the entire RNA isolate underwent reverse transcription. The protocol was immunoSEQ multiplex PCR, while the TCRdb copy is restricted to in-frame clones and leaves out a portion. The sample includes around 600,000 clones, around 12% of them seen just once. Sorting based on CD45RO/CCR7/CD25/CD127/CD95/CD27 separated CD4+ naive, central memory, regulatory and stem cell-like memory cells. Sample: naive CD4+ T cells from blood. This receptor was obtained from a man younger than 45 with type 1 diabetes. The rearrangement uses TRBV9 and TRBJ1-6; TRBD1 matches at 7 bases. The CDR3 DNA is TGTGCCAGCAGGGTTGGCGGGGACAGTAATTCACCCCTCCACTTT. Its protein is CASRVGGDSNSPLHF.